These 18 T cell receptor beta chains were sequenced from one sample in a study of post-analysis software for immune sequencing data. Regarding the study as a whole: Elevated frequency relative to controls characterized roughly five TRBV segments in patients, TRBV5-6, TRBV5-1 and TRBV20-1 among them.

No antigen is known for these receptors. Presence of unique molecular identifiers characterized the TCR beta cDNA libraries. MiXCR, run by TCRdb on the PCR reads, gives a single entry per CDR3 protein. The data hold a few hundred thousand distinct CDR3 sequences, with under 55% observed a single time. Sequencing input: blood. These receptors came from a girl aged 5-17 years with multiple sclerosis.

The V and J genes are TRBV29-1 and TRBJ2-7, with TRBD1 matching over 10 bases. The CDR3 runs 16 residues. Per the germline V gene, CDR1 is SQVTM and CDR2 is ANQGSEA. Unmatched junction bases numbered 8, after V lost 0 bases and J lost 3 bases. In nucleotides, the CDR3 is TGCAGCGTTGAAGATGGCCCGGGACAGGGGAGCTACGAGCAGTACTTC. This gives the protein CSVEDGPGQGSYEQYF.

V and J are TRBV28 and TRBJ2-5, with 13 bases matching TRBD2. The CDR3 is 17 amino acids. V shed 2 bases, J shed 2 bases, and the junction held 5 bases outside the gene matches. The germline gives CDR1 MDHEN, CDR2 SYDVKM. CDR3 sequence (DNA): TGTGCCAGCAGTTTACCCGGACTAGCGGGAGATCAAGAGACCCAGTACTTC. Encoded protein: CASSLPGLAGDQETQYF.

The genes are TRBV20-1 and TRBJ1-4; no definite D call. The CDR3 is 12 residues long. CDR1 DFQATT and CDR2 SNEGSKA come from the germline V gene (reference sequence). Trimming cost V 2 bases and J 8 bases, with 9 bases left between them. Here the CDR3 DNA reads TGCAGTGCTAGACAGCAGGAAGAAAAACTGTTTTTT. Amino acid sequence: CSARQQEEKLFF.

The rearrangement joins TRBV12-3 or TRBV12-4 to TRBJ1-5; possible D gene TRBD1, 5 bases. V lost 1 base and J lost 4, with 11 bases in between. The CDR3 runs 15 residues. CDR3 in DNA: TGTGCCAGCAGTTTAGGGGGGTTCCTAAATCAGCCCCAGCATTTT. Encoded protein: CASSLGGFLNQPQHF.

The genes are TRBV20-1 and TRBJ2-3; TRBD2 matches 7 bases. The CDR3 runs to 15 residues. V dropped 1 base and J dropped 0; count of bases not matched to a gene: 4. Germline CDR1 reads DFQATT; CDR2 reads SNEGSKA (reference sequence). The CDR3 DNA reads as TGCAGTGCTAGAGCGGCTAGCGGCAGCACAGATACGCAGTATTTT. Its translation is CSARAASGSTDTQYF.

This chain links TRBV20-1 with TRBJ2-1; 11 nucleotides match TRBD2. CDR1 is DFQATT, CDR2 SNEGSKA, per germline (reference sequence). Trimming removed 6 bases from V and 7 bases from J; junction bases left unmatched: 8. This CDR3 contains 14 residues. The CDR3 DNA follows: TGCAGTGCCACCGGGACTAGCGGCCTAAATGAGCAGTTCTTC. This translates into CSATGTSGLNEQFF.

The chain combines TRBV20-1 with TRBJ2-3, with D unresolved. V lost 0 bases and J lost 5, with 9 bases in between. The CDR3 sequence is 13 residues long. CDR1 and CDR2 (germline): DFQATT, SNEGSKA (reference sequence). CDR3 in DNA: TGCAGTGCTAGAGAATCGGTCCGAGATACGCAGTATTTT. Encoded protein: CSARESVRDTQYF.

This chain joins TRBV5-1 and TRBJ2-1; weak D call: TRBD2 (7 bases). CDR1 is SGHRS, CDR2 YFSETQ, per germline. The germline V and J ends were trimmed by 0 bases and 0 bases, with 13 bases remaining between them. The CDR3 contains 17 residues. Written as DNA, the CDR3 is TGCGCCAGCAGCTTGGCGAGCGGGACAACCTCCTACAATGAGCAGTTCTTC. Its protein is CASSLASGTTSYNEQFF.

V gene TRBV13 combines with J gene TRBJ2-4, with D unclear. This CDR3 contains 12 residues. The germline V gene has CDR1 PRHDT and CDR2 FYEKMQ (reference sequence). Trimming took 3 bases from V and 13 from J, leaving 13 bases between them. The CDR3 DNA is TGTGCCAGCAGCTTTATAGGGAAGGAGCAGTACTTC. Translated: CASSFIGKEQYF.

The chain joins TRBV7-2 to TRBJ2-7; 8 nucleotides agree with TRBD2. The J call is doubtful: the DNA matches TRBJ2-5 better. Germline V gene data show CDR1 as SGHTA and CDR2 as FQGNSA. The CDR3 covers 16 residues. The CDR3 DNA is TGTGCCAGCAGCTCGAGCGTCGCGGGAGGCCGGGAGACCCAGTACTTC. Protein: CASSSSVAGGRETQYF.

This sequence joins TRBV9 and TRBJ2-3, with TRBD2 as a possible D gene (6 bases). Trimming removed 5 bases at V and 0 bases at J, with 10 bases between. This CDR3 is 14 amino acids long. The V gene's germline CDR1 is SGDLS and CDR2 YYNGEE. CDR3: CASRGSGSTDTQYF. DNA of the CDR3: TGTGCCAGCAGGGGAAGCGGGAGCACAGATACGCAGTATTTT.

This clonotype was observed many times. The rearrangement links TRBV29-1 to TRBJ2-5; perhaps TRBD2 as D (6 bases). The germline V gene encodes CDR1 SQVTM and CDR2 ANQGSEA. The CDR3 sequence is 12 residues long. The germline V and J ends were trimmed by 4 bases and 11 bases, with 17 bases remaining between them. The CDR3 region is CSVVAGPREQYF. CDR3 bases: TGCAGCGTTGTGGCAGGGCCTCGGGAGCAGTACTTC.

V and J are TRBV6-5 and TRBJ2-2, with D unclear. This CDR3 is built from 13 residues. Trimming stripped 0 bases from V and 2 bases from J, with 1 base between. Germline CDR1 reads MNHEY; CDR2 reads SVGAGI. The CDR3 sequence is CASSYSNTGELFF. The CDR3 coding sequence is TGTGCCAGCAGTTACTCTAACACCGGGGAGCTGTTTTTT.

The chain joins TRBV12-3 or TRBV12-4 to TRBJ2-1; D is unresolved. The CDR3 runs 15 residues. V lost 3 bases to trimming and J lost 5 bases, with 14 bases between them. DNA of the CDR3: TGTGCCAGCAGTTTTAAGTTCGGTTTCGACAATGAGCAGTTCTTC. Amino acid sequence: CASSFKFGFDNEQFF.

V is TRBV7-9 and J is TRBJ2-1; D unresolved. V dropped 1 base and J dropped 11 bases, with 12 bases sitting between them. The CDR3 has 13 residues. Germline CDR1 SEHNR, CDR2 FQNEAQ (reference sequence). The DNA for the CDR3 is TGTGCCAGCAGCTTAGTTCCGGGTGCCCAGCAGTTCTTC. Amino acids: CASSLVPGAQQFF.

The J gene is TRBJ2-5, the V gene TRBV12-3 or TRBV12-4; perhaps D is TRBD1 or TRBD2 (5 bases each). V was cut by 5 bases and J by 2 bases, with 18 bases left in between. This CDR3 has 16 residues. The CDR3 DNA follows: TGTGCCAGCAGTCTCTCCGGGGCAGGCCTACAAGAGACCCAGTACTTC. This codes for CASSLSGAGLQETQYF.

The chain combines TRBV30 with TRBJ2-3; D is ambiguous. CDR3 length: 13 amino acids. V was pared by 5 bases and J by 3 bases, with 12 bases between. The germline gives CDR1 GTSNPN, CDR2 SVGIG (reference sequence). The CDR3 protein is CAWHHLNTDTQYF. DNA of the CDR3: TGTGCCTGGCATCACCTGAATACAGATACGCAGTATTTT.

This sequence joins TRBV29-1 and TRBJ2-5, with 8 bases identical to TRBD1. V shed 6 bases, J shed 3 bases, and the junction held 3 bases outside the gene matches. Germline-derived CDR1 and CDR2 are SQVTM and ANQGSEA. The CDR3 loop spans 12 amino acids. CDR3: CSVLTGEETQYF. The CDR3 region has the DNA TGCAGCGTGTTGACAGGGGAAGAGACCCAGTACTTC. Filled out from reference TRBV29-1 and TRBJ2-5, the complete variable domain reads SAVISQKPSRDICQRGTSLTIQCQVDSQVTMMFWYRQQPGQSLTLIATANQGSEATYESGFVIDKFPISRPNLTFSTLTVSNMSPEDSSIYLCSVLTGEETQYFGPGTRLLVL.